The source of this T cell receptor (beta chain) is a study of molecular identifiers for immune sequencing clone quantification. Trimming left V 6 bases short and J 8 bases short, with 17 bases between. CDR3 length: 14 residues. Naive CD8 library inputs spanned 20,000 to 1,000,000 sorted cells and 10%, 30% or 50% RNA. CD8+CD4-CCR7+CD45RA+ cells were sorted as naive CD8 T cells. Points from the study as a whole: Even with more than 950,000 naive cells present, spiked Jurkat TCR RNA from one cell was reportedly detectable.

Previously published methods and listed TCR primers were used for the bulk TCR libraries. TCRdb called the PCR reads again in MiXCR, with one record for every CDR3 protein. The table has some 100,000 distinct CDR3 sequences, 15% to 20% seen once; the top ten hold roughly 0.93%. In its sample, this clonotype was seen many times. Its target is not known. The chain combines TRBV12-3 or TRBV12-4 with TRBJ2-1; D is undetermined. The sequenced sample was naive CD8+ T cells from blood, with Jurkat cell RNA spiked in. Documented subset: FACS-sorted CD8+CD4-CCR7+CD45RA+ naive T cells. This TCR was recovered from a human donor in good health. Some libraries in this study had Jurkat cell RNA spiked in. The CDR3 nucleotides are TGTGCCAGCAGCCCCCTAGAAGGGCCCTATGAGCAGTTCTTC. Protein sequence: CASSPLEGPYEQFF.